This TCR beta chain was recorded in a study of CD8 T cells in ankylosing spondylitis (dated by TCRdb to the late 2010s). Broadly, across the study: The study set out to find disease-linked TCR variants by profiling T cell receptor beta repertoires in ankylosing spondylitis patients and healthy donors. The whole study cohort included under 140 healthy donors and about two dozen ankylosing spondylitis patients. Peripheral blood samples were taken, and synovial fluid was additionally collected from ankylosing spondylitis patients.

A few counts support this clonotype. Its antigen remains undetermined. Qualities for individual bases were not recorded, and no much larger clone is one base off. The germline V gene (reference sequence) yields DFQATT for CDR1 and SNEGSKA for CDR2. V and J lose 5 bases and 4 bases, and a span of 15 bases separates them. The cysteine opens and the phenylalanine closes a CDR3 of 14 amino acids. Only CDR3 DNA is held: 42 bases, read in frame from base 1. Data came from an Illumina HiSeq 2500. Quantitative 5'-RACE with molecular barcodes was the method used to prepare the TCR beta libraries. As for how the authors treated the data: A new computational method based on a probabilistic model of VDJ rearrangement was used to identify disease-linked TCR variants. TCRdb reprocessing: public reads trimmed at Q25 with fastp, clones called with MiXCR, in-frame beta chains kept. Under each unique CDR3 protein, matching rows form one entry showing the most common genes and DNA. For this entry, the V and J calls and clone size follow TCRdb and not the study's own pipeline. The sample table shows some 840,000 distinct CDR3 sequences, and roughly 10% are seen once. Roughly 0.51% of the sample rests with the top ten.

Findings and caveats that apply to the study as a whole: In peripheral blood, the disease-linked clones were found at relatively low frequencies and had a CD8+ phenotype. Blood from ankylosing spondylitis patients appeared to be characterized by a TCR beta motif composed of roughly 8 highly homologous amino acid variants. Some motif variants had previously been reported in the synovial fluid and blood of reactive arthritis patients, which suggests shared mechanisms of disease initiation. Significant enrichment of the disease-linked clones was reported in matched synovial fluid samples from ankylosing spondylitis patients.

Source material: blood, either unsorted or a sorted T cell fraction (not recorded which). This clonotype was sampled from a male donor with ankylosing spondylitis. The rearranged segments are TRBV20-1 and TRBJ1-3; a confident D gene designation cannot be given. CDR3 protein: CSASTTGPGNTIYF. Read as DNA, the sequence is TGCAGTGCTTCTACCACGGGTCCGGGAAACACCATATATTTT.